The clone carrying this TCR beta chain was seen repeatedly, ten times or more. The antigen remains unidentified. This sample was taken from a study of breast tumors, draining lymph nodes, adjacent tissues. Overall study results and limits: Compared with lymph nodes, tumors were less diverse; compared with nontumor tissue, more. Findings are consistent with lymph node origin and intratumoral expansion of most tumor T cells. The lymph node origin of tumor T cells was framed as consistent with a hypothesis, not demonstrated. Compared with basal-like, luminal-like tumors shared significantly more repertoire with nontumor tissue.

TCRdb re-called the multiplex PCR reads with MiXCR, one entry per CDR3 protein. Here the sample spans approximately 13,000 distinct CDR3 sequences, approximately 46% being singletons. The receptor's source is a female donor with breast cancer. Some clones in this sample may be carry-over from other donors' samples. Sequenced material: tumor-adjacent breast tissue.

This CDR3 is CASSPRVNTGELFF. DNA of the CDR3: TGTGCCAGCAGTCCCAGGGTCAACACCGGGGAGCTGTTTTTT. This chain uses TRBV2 with TRBJ2-2; tentatively, D is TRBD1 (5 bases). V was pared by 5 bases and J by 2 bases, with 9 bases between. Germline CDR1 reads SNHLY; CDR2 reads FYNNEI. The CDR3 is 14 residues long.